These T cell receptor beta chains were read from a single sample in a study of blood T cell repertoires in COVID-19. Data came from immunoSEQ multiplex PCR; TCRdb stores just in-frame clones and leaves some out. The data show tens of thousands of clones, with about 72% seen just once and roughly 12% held by the top ten. Sequenced input: peripheral blood. These receptor sequences come from an older man with acute or convalescent COVID-19. The CDR3 runs from the conserved cysteine through the conserved F or W. The D gene is left open where the match is weak. Clone sizes are given selectively: once, few, many, or a class where the clone is expanded.

CDR3,size,D,J,V
CASSVRLGTYNEQFF,-,-,TRBJ2-1,TRBV7-9
CASSQGLAREQFF,-,TRBD2,TRBJ2-1,TRBV12-3/TRBV12-4
CASSLAWGPSSYNEQFF,-,-,TRBJ2-1,TRBV5-1
CASSPGGLNTEAFF,-,-,TRBJ1-1,TRBV5-1
CASSPQRDQPQHF,-,-,TRBJ1-5,TRBV18
CASTWGQAAYGYTF,-,-,TRBJ1-2,TRBV5-8
CATSTRQLGNTIYF,-,-,TRBJ1-3,TRBV15
CASSWDRGVHNEQFF,-,TRBD1,TRBJ2-1,TRBV7-9
CATSDPGTGPVGELFF,few,TRBD1,TRBJ2-2,TRBV24-1
CASARGGSGNTIYF,-,TRBD1,TRBJ1-3,TRBV6-5
CASSLGRTGGTEKLFF,-,TRBD1,TRBJ1-4,TRBV5-1
CASSFQGQGVNTEAFF,-,TRBD1,TRBJ1-1,TRBV27
CASRATGTNEKLFF,-,TRBD1,TRBJ1-4,TRBV28
CSVHRGVGEAFF,-,TRBD1,TRBJ1-1,TRBV29-1
CASSLPRTGGVNTEAFF,-,TRBD1,TRBJ1-1,TRBV5-1
CASSLTSAYEQYF,-,-,TRBJ2-7,TRBV28
CAISENYSGNTIYF,-,-,TRBJ1-3,TRBV10-3
CASSPGLLSTDTQYF,-,-,TRBJ2-3,TRBV28
CASSRGTGNTIYF,-,-,TRBJ1-3,TRBV18
CASSVGLINSPLHF,-,-,TRBJ1-6,TRBV9
CASISRAGTGPRGMNTEAFF,-,TRBD1,TRBJ1-1,TRBV19
CASSPQGVAYEQYF,-,-,TRBJ2-7,TRBV18
CASSLSGGIGNTIYF,-,-,TRBJ1-3,TRBV27
CASSPPGGAWLAFF,-,-,TRBJ1-1,TRBV18
CASSEYPYQETQYF,-,-,TRBJ2-5,TRBV25-1
CASGSGANTGELFF,-,-,TRBJ2-2,TRBV12-5
CASSQRGYEQYF,-,-,TRBJ2-7,TRBV3-1/TRBV3-2
CASSPREGVITEAFF,-,-,TRBJ1-1,TRBV6-5
CAWRWDYGGEQYF,-,TRBD2,TRBJ2-7,TRBV30
CASSLASGGYEQYF,-,TRBD2,TRBJ2-7,TRBV7-6
CASSLQGSDSPLHF,-,-,TRBJ1-6,TRBV7-9
CASSDRTGIADGYTF,many,TRBD1,TRBJ1-2,TRBV7-8
CASSVAGRGEQYF,few,-,TRBJ2-7,TRBV2
CASSPALRDRATGELFF,-,TRBD1,TRBJ2-2,TRBV18
CASSLEAGYYEQYF,-,-,TRBJ2-7,TRBV7-2
CASSSDMVGELFF,-,-,TRBJ2-2,TRBV11-3
CASSASGSGTDTQYF,-,TRBD2,TRBJ2-3,TRBV9
CASSSGSTGNTIYF,-,-,TRBJ1-3,TRBV7-8
CASSPRTGTGYSEQFF,-,TRBD1,TRBJ2-1,TRBV27
CASSLSGGLDDTF,-,-,TRBJ1-2,TRBV28
CASSLRLAGGSSSYNEQFF,-,TRBD2,TRBJ2-1,TRBV11-2
CASSYTDRTGANVLTF,-,-,TRBJ2-6,TRBV6-5
CASSRTSGAYEQYF,once,TRBD2,TRBJ2-7,TRBV7-6
CASSVNPGQGADGYTF,-,TRBD1,TRBJ1-2,TRBV9